Following are 9 T cell receptor beta chains from one sample sequenced in a study of human T cells and chemical hapten exposure. Sample time point: patch test 1, 2 weeks after DPC sensitization. Treatment described: therapeutic diphenylcyclopropenone sensitization with weekly scalp DPC. Via MiXCR, TCRdb re-called the RACE reads, giving one row per CDR3 protein. This sample yields nearly 80,000 distinct CDR3 sequences, of which around a tenth are seen a single time; approximately 1.4% belongs to the top ten. The sequences come from whole blood, collected in connection with sensitization to the hapten diphenylcyclopropenone (DPC). The receptors stem from a woman aged 45-65 years with alopecia areata. Some clones in this sample may be carry-over from other donors' samples.

In its sample, this clonotype was seen many times. This sequence joins TRBV4-1 and TRBJ2-1; the D gene is possibly TRBD2 (5 bases). The length of the CDR3 is 15 residues. Trimming shortened V by 0 bases and J by 4 bases, and 10 bases separated the two germline ends. In germline, CDR1 is MGHRA, CDR2 YSYEKL. The DNA for the CDR3 is TGCGCCAGCAGCCAAGATCCCCTAGCTTACAATGAGCAGTTCTTC. Its protein product is CASSQDPLAYNEQFF.

This clonotype was counted a few times. The chain is built from TRBV10-2 and TRBJ2-2, with a weak D call TRBD2 (5 bases). CDR3 length: 13 amino acids. The germline V and J ends were trimmed by 6 bases and 7 bases, with 12 bases remaining between them. Germline V gene sequence: CDR1 WSHSY, CDR2 SAAADI. The chain's CDR3 is CASRSLAGGELFF. The DNA for the CDR3 is TGCGCCAGCAGGTCGCTAGCAGGCGGGGAGCTGTTTTTT.

The V gene is TRBV7-2, the J gene TRBJ1-4; no reliable D call. V lost 5 bases and J 7 bases, leaving 17 bases between the germline ends. The CDR3 has 15 residues. The germline CDR1 and CDR2 sequences are SGHTA and FQGNSA. CDR3 sequence: CASSLTRQRGEKLFF. CDR3 bases: TGTGCCAGCAGCCTGACGCGGCAGCGGGGTGAAAAACTGTTTTTT.

There are a few counts of this clonotype. This chain links TRBV25-1 with TRBJ2-3; tentatively, D is TRBD2 (7 bases). The CDR3 consists of 16 residues. Germline V lookup: CDR1 MGHDK, CDR2 SYGVNS. The V end was cut by 2 bases, the J end by 0 bases, with 12 bases between. The CDR3 nucleotides read TGTGCCAGCAGTGAAGGGGGGCGGGGGAGCACAGATACGCAGTATTTT. Translation: CASSEGGRGSTDTQYF.

The chain joins TRBV2 to TRBJ2-7; weak D call: TRBD1 (5 bases). Germline V gives CDR1 SNHLY, CDR2 FYNNEI. V was cut by 7 bases and J by 0 bases, with 10 bases left in between. This CDR3 has 13 residues. The DNA of the CDR3 is TGTGCCAGCAATAGACAGTCCTCCTACGAGCAGTACTTC. Its protein product is CASNRQSSYEQYF.

In this sample, this clonotype turned up many times. The chain is built from TRBV3-1 and TRBJ2-7; D not certain. V lost 4 bases and J lost 0, with 4 bases in between. There are 12 residues in the CDR3. Germline V gene sequence: CDR1 LGHDT, CDR2 YNNKEL (reference sequence). The CDR3 DNA sequence: TGTGCCAGCAGCCGTAGCTCCTACGAGCAGTACTTC. Protein product: CASSRSSYEQYF.

The CDR3 region is CASSPKMNTEAFF. For the CDR3, the DNA is TGTGCCAGCTCACCAAAGATGAACACTGAAGCTTTCTTT. This chain uses TRBV18 with TRBJ1-1; no reliable D call. The germline V gene encodes CDR1 KGHSH and CDR2 LQKENI. The CDR3 runs 13 residues. V was cut by 2 bases and J by 0 bases, with 4 bases left in between.

This chain joins TRBV6-2 or TRBV6-3 and TRBJ2-5; no clear D. Trimming stripped 5 bases from V and 1 base from J, with 11 bases between. Germline-derived CDR1 and CDR2 are MNHEY and SVGEGT. The CDR3 is 14 residues long. The CDR3 DNA sequence: TGTGCCAGCAGTGGCGCGGCATCCCAAGAGACCCAGTACTTC. Its protein product is CASSGAASQETQYF.

This chain connects TRBV7-3 to TRBJ1-1; weak D call: TRBD1 (5 bases). Per the germline V gene, CDR1 is SGHTA and CDR2 is FQGTGA. V lost 3 bases to trimming and J lost 4 bases, with 9 bases between them. The CDR3 contains 13 residues. The CDR3: CASSLSGTTEAFF. In nucleotides, the CDR3 is TGTGCCAGCAGCTTGTCCGGGACCACTGAAGCTTTCTTT.